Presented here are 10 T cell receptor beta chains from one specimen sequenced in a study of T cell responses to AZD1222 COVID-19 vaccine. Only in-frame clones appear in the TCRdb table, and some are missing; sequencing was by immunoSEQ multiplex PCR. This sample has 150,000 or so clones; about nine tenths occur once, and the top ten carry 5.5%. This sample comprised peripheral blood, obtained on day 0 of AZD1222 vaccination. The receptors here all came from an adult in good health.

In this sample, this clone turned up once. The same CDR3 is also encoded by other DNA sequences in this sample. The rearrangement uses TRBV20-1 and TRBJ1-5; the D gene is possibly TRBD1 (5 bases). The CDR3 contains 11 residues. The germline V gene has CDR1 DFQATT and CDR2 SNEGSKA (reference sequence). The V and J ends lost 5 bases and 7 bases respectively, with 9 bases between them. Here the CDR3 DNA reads TGCAGTGCTCGGGGGGGGCAGCCCCAGCATTTT. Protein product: CSARGGQPQHF.

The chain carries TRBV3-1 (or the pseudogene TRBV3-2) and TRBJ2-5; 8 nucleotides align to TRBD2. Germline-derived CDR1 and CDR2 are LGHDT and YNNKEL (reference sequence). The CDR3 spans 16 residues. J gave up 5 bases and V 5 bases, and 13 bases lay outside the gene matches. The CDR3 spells CASSSPGTSNLETQYF. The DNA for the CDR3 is TGTGCCAGCAGCTCCCCCGGGACTAGTAATCTGGAGACCCAGTACTTC.

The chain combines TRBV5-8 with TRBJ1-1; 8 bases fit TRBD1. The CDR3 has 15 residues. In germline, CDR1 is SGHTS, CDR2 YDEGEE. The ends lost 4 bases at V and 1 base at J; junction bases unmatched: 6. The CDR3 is CASSPWQGANTEAFF. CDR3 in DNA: TGTGCCAGCAGCCCATGGCAGGGGGCGAACACTGAAGCTTTCTTT.

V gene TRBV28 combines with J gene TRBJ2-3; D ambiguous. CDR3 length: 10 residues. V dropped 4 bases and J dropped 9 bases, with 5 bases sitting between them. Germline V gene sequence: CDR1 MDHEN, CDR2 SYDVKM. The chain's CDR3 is CASSSGTQYF. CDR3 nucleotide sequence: TGTGCCAGCAGTTCCGGGACGCAGTATTTT.

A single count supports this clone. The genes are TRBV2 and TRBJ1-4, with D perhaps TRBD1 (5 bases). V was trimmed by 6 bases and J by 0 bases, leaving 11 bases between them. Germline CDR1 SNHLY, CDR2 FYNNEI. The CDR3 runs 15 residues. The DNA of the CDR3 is TGTGCCAGCAGGGGGACGCAGGCAACTAATGAAAAACTGTTTTTT. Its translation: CASRGTQATNEKLFF.

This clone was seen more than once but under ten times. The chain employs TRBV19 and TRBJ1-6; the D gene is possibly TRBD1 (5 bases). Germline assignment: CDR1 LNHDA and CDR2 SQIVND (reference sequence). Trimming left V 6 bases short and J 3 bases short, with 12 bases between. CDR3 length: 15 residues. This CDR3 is CASRAGTLYNSPLHF. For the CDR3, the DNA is TGTGCCAGTAGGGCCGGGACGCTCTATAATTCACCCCTCCACTTT.

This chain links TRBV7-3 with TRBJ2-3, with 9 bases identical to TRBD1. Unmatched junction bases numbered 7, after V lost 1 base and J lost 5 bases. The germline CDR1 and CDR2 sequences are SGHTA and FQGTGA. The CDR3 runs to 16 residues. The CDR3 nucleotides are TGTGCCAGCAGCTTAAAACAGGGGGCAGGGGGAGATACGCAGTATTTT. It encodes CASSLKQGAGGDTQYF. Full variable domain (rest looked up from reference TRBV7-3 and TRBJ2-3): GAGVSQTPSNKVTEKGKYVELRCDPISGHTALYWYRQSLGQGPEFLIYFQGTGAADDSGLPNDRFFAVRPEGSVSTLKIQRTERGDSAVYLCASSLKQGAGGDTQYFGPGTRLTVL.

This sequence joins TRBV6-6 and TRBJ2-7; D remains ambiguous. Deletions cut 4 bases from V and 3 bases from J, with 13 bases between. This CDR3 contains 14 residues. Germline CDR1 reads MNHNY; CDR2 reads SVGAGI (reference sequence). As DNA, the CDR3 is TGTGCCAGCAGTTCCCATTTGGCGGACTACGAGCAGTACTTC. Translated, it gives CASSSHLADYEQYF.

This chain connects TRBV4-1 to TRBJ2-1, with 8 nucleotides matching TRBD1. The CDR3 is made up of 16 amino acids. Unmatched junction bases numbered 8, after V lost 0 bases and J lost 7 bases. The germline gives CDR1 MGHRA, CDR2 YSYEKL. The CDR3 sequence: CASSQDPDRDTNEQFF. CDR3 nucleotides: TGCGCCAGCAGCCAAGACCCGGACAGGGATACAAATGAGCAGTTCTTC.

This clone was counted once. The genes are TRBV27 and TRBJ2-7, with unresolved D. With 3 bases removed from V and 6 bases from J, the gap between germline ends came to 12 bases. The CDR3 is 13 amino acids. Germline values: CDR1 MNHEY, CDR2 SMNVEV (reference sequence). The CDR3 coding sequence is TGTGCCAGCAGTTTGGTCAGGAACGGCGAGCAGTACTTC. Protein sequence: CASSLVRNGEQYF.